This section outlines one T cell receptor beta chain sequence together with its context. TCRdb's table, derived via immunoSEQ multiplex PCR, lists solely in-frame clones and lacks some. The top ten hold 7% to 9% of the sample, which has 51,000 or so clones, nearly 90% seen once. The data stem from a study of blood T cell repertoires in COVID-19. V lost 3 bases and J lost 1, with 3 bases in between. Germline-derived CDR1 and CDR2 are MDHEN and SYDVKM. The CDR3 contains 12 residues. The genes are TRBV28 and TRBJ1-2; D is unclear. Sequencing used peripheral blood. The receptor was derived from an older man with active or convalescent COVID-19. The CDR3 spells CASSFRNYGYTF. DNA of the CDR3: TGTGCCAGCAGTTTCCGTAACTATGGCTACACCTTC.